One and the same sample provided the 20 T cell receptor beta chains below, sequenced in a study of blood T cell repertoires in COVID-19 (dated by TCRdb to about 2020). Libraries were prepared through the immunoSEQ multiplex PCR assay. This is the immuneACCESS table as TCRdb keeps it, with only in-frame sequences that have V and J called. A part of the clones is gone; compared with another copy, unresolved V genes explain less than half, and the rest is unexplained. Counted in this sample were some 150,000 clones; about 86% of them appeared once. The ten largest clones represent roughly 3.5% of the sample. Sample: peripheral blood. Receptors were obtained from a man aged 65 to 85 with acute or convalescent COVID-19.

This sequence joins TRBV11-2 and TRBJ2-7; D unresolved. This CDR3 spans 14 amino acids. V dropped 0 bases and J dropped 3 bases, with 9 bases sitting between them. Germline V gene sequence: CDR1 SGHAT, CDR2 FQNNGV. The CDR3 sequence: CASSLDGLFYEQYF. CDR3 in DNA: TGTGCCAGCAGCTTAGATGGGCTCTTCTACGAGCAGTACTTC. The full variable domain, in which reference TRBV11-2 and TRBJ2-7 provide the parts outside the CDR3, is EAGVAQSPRYKIIEKRQSVAFWCNPISGHATLYWYQQILGQGPKLLIQFQNNGVVDDSQLPKDRFSAERLKGVDSTLKIQPAKLEDSAVYLCASSLDGLFYEQYFGPGTRLTVT.

This chain connects TRBV11-2 to TRBJ2-6, with TRBD2 identical over 9 bases. This CDR3 is 18 amino acids long. In germline, CDR1 is SGHAT, CDR2 FQNNGV. V was pared by 4 bases and J by 0 bases, with 7 bases of the junction left unmatched. CDR3 amino acids: CASSSAGTSSSGANVLTF. CDR3 bases: TGTGCCAGCAGCTCGGCCGGGACTAGCAGCTCTGGGGCCAACGTCCTGACTTTC.

V and J are TRBV5-4 and TRBJ1-2, with 8 bases lining up with TRBD1. CDR1 SGHNT and CDR2 YYREEE come from the germline V gene (reference sequence). This CDR3 spans 14 amino acids. V shed 3 bases, J shed 4 bases, and the junction held 5 bases outside the gene matches. CDR3 sequence (DNA): TGTGCCAGCAGCTCGGGACAGGATGGCTATGGCTACACCTTC. Protein product: CASSSGQDGYGYTF.

This chain connects TRBV9 to TRBJ2-3, with D possibly matching TRBD1 (5 bases). The CDR3 covers 14 residues. Germline lookup yields CDR1 SGDLS and CDR2 YYNGEE. V was trimmed by 2 bases and J by 3 bases, leaving 10 bases between them. In DNA form, the CDR3 reads TGTGCCAGCAGCGTTCAGGGCCAAACAGATACGCAGTATTTT. Amino acids: CASSVQGQTDTQYF.

The chain combines TRBV11-2 with TRBJ2-7, with 9 bases lining up with TRBD2. V dropped 0 bases and J dropped 6; count of bases not matched to a gene: 9. Germline loops: CDR1 SGHAT, CDR2 FQNNGV. The CDR3 covers 16 residues. This CDR3 is CASSLDGGLAGFEQYF. The DNA for the CDR3 is TGTGCCAGCAGCTTAGACGGGGGGCTAGCGGGGTTCGAGCAGTACTTC.

The chain carries TRBV7-2 and TRBJ2-7, with TRBD2 matching 8 bases. CDR1 is SGHTA and CDR2 is FQGNSA in the germline V gene. This CDR3 region has 15 residues. V was clipped by 4 bases and J by 0 bases; unmatched bases: 5. CDR3 nucleotides: TGTGCCAGCAGCTCCGGCGGGAGGCTCTCCTACGAGCAGTACTTC. It specifies CASSSGGRLSYEQYF.

The V gene is TRBV28, the J gene TRBJ1-5; D gene unclear. The CDR3 is made up of 12 amino acids. Germline V lookup: CDR1 MDHEN, CDR2 SYDVKM. With 5 bases removed from V and 5 bases from J, the gap between germline ends came to 7 bases. The CDR3 DNA sequence: TGTGCCAGCAGTCCCCTCCATCAGCCCCAGCATTTT. It encodes CASSPLHQPQHF.

The rearrangement joins TRBV9 to TRBJ2-1; TRBD1 matches 7 bases. V trimming: 0 bases; J trimming: 4 bases; junction bases outside the gene matches: 4. Germline V gene sequence: CDR1 SGDLS, CDR2 YYNGEE. The CDR3 covers 15 residues. CDR3 sequence (DNA): TGTGCCAGCAGCGTAGGACAGGGAGTTTACAATGAGCAGTTCTTC. Protein product: CASSVGQGVYNEQFF. Combining the CDR3 with reference TRBV9 and TRBJ2-1 gives the whole variable domain DSGVTQTPKHLITATGQRVTLRCSPRSGDLSVYWYQQSLDQGLQFLIQYYNGEERAKGNILERFSAQQFPDLHSELNLSSLELGDSALYFCASSVGQGVYNEQFFGPGTRLTVL.

The chain recombines TRBV5-6 with TRBJ2-3, with unresolved D. The CDR3 extends over 13 amino acids. V was cut by 0 bases and J by 0 bases, with 2 bases left in between. CDR1 and CDR2 (germline): SGHDT, YYEEEE. CDR3 sequence: CASSLASTDTQYF. CDR3 DNA: TGTGCCAGCAGCTTGGCTAGCACAGATACGCAGTATTTT.

The CDR3 DNA follows: TGTGCCAGCAGCCCGGGGCTAGCGGGAGCCCGCGAGACCCAGTACTTC. Amino acids: CASSPGLAGARETQYF. J is TRBJ2-5 and V is TRBV7-9; 10 nucleotides line up with TRBD2. CDR1 and CDR2 (germline): SEHNR, FQNEAQ (reference sequence). V trimming: 5 bases; J trimming: 5 bases; junction bases outside the gene matches: 11. CDR3 length: 16 residues. The full variable domain, completed using reference TRBV7-9 and TRBJ2-5, is DTGVSQNPRHKITKRGQNVTFRCDPISEHNRLYWYRQTLGQGPEFLTYFQNEAQLEKSRLLSDRFSAERPKGSFSTLEIQRTEQGDSAMYLCASSPGLAGARETQYFGPGTRLLVL.

This clone was counted a single time. The chain recombines TRBV5-1 with TRBJ2-7, with D possibly TRBD2 on 6 matching bases. Germline V gene lookup returns CDR1 SGHRS and CDR2 YFSETQ. V was clipped by 0 bases and J by 2 bases, with 12 bases between them. CDR3 length: 15 residues. The CDR3 here is CASSLGVSGTYEQYF. In nucleotides, the CDR3 is TGCGCCAGCAGCTTGGGGGTTAGCGGTACCTACGAGCAGTACTTC.

V and J are TRBV4-3 and TRBJ2-1; 9 bases map to TRBD2. In germline, CDR1 is LGHNA, CDR2 YSLEER. This CDR3 spans 16 amino acids. Trimming at V came to 0 bases and at J to 4 bases, leaving 4 bases not matched to a gene. CDR3 amino acids: CASSQDRAGGYNEQFF. The CDR3 DNA reads as TGCGCCAGCAGCCAAGATCGAGCGGGAGGTTACAATGAGCAGTTCTTC.

The chain uses TRBV7-6 and TRBJ1-5; tentatively, D is TRBD1 (6 bases). V was pared by 5 bases and J by 0 bases, with 11 bases between. The CDR3 sequence is 15 residues long. Germline CDR1 reads SGHVS; CDR2 reads FNYEAQ. CDR3 bases: TGTGCCAGCAGCCCAGGGGATTTTAGCAATCAGCCCCAGCATTTT. Its protein product is CASSPGDFSNQPQHF.

The V call is TRBV7-2, the J call TRBJ2-7; TRBD1 aligns across 7 bases. The trim removed 0 bases at V and 12 bases at J, leaving 8 bases unmatched. Germline loops: CDR1 SGHTA, CDR2 FQGNSA. This CDR3 is built from 13 residues. Written as DNA, the CDR3 is TGTGCCAGCAGCTTAGCGGGGGACAGTTTGCGGTACTTC. Its translation: CASSLAGDSLRYF.

The V and J genes are TRBV3-1 (or the pseudogene TRBV3-2) and TRBJ2-6, with D tentatively TRBD2 (5 bases). Germline V gives CDR1 LGHDT, CDR2 YNNKEL (reference sequence). The CDR3 consists of 18 residues. V was clipped by 0 bases and J by 0 bases, with 12 bases between them. The CDR3 protein is CASSQDNPGNSGANVLTF. DNA of the CDR3: TGTGCCAGCAGCCAAGATAATCCGGGAAACTCTGGGGCCAACGTCCTGACTTTC.

The chain employs TRBV10-3 and TRBJ2-2; 9 positions agree with TRBD1. Germline assignment: CDR1 ENHRY and CDR2 SYGVKD. This CDR3 contains 16 residues. Losses at the gene ends were 3 bases for V and 5 bases for J; bases not matched to a gene: 7. CDR3 DNA sequence: TGTGCCATCAGTGAAGGACAGGGGCGCGAGACCGGGGAGCTGTTTTTT. Its protein product is CAISEGQGRETGELFF.

V is TRBV19 and J is TRBJ1-2; 7 bases line up with TRBD1. The CDR3 has 14 amino acids. Germline V gene sequence: CDR1 LNHDA, CDR2 SQIVND (reference sequence). Trimming at V came to 2 bases and at J to 1 base, leaving 1 base not matched to a gene. The chain's CDR3 is CASSIQGDNYGYTF. The CDR3 DNA follows: TGTGCCAGTAGTATACAGGGGGATAACTATGGCTACACCTTC.

Of note for this clone: At the DNA level, this CDR3 is encoded by other sequences in the same sample as well. The V call is TRBV5-1, the J call TRBJ2-1; 7 nucleotides line up with TRBD1. V gave up 0 bases and J gave up 4 bases; unmatched junction bases: 4. This CDR3 contains 15 residues. CDR1 and CDR2 (germline): SGHRS, YFSETQ. The CDR3 DNA is TGCGCCAGCAGCTTGGGACAGGGTAGTTACAATGAGCAGTTCTTC. It is translated as CASSLGQGSYNEQFF.

This sequence joins TRBV3-1 (or the pseudogene TRBV3-2) and TRBJ2-5; a weak D match, TRBD2 (7 bases). This CDR3 comprises 15 residues. V was clipped by 2 bases and J by 5 bases, with 15 bases between them. CDR1 LGHDT and CDR2 YNNKEL come from the germline V gene (reference sequence). The CDR3 is CASSQLGGLRETQYF. The CDR3 DNA is TGTGCCAGCAGCCAACTCGGGGGGCTGAGGGAGACCCAGTACTTC.

This clone was counted a single time. This chain joins TRBV7-3 and TRBJ2-1, with 11 nucleotides matching TRBD2. The CDR3 runs to 15 residues. The junction had 4 bases not matched to a gene; V was cut back by 3 bases and J by 6 bases. CDR1 SGHTA and CDR2 FQGTGA come from the germline V gene. The CDR3 DNA reads TGTGCCAGCAGCTTCCCGACTAGCGGGACCAATGAGCAGTTCTTC. It yields the protein CASSFPTSGTNEQFF.